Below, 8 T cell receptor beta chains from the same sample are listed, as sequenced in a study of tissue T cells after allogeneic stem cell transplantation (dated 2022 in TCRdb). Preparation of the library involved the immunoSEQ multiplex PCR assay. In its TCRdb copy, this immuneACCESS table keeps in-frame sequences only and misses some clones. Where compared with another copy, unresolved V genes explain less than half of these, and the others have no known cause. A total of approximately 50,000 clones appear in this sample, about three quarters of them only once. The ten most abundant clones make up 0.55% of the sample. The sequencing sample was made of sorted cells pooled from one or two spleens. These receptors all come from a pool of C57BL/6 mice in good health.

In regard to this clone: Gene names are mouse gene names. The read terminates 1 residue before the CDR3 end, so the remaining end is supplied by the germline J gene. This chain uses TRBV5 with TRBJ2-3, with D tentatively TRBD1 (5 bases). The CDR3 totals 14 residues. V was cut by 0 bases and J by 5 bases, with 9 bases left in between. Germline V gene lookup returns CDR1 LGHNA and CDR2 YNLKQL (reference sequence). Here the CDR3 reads CASSQDSRVETLYF. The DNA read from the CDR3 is TGTGCCAGCAGCCAAGATAGCAGGGTAGAAACGCTGTAT.

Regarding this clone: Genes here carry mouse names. Incomplete CDR3 DNA: TGTGCCAGCGGGCAGGGGGGGGACACAGAAGTCTTC. Its protein product is CASGQGGDTEVF. The CDR3 reads in full as CASGQGGDTEVFF. The rearrangement uses TRBV13-2 and TRBJ1-1; TRBD1 matches at 7 bases. Read data end 1 residue before the CDR3 end; the end is taken from the germline J gene. After removal of 5 bases from V and 3 bases from J, the junction contained 4 bases not matched to a gene. Germline V lookup: CDR1 NNHNN, CDR2 SYGAGS (reference sequence). The CDR3 totals 13 residues.

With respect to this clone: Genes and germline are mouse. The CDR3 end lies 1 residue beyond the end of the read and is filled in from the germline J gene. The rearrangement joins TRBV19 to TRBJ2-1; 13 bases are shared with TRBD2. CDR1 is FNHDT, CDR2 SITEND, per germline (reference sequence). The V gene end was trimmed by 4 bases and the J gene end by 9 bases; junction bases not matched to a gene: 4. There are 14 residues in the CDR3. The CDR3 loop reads CASSPGTGGVEQFF. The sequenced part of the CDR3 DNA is TGTGCCAGCAGTCCCGGGACTGGGGGGGTTGAGCAGTTC.

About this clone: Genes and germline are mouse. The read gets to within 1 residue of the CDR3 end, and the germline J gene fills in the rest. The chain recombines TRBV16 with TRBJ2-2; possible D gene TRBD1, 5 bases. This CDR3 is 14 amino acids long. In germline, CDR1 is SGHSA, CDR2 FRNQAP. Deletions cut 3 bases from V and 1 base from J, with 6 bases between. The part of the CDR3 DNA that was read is TGTGCAAGCAGCTTGGACATAAACACCGGGCAGCTCTAC. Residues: CASSLDINTGQLY. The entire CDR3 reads CASSLDINTGQLYF.

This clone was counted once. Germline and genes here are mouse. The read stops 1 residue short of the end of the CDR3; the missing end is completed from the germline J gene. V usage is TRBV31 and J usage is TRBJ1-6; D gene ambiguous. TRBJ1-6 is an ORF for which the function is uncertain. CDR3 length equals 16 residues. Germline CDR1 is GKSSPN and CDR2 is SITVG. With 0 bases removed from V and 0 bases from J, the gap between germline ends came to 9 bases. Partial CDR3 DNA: TGTGCCTGGAGTCTAGAGTGGGTTTCCTATAATTCGCCCCTCTAC. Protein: CAWSLEWVSYNSPLY. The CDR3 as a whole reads CAWSLEWVSYNSPLYF.

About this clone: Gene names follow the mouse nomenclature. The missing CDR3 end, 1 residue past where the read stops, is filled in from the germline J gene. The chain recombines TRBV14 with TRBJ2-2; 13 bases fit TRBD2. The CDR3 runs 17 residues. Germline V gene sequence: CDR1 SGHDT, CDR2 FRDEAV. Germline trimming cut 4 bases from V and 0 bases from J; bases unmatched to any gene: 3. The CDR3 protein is CASSPGLGGSNTGQLYF. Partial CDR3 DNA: TGTGCCAGCAGTCCGGGACTGGGGGGGTCAAACACCGGGCAGCTCTAC.

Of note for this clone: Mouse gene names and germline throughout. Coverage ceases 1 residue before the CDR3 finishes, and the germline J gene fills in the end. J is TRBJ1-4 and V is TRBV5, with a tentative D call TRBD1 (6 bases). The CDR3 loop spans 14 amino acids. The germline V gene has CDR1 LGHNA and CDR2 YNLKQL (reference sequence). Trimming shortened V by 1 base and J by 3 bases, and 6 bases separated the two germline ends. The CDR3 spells CASSQGQANERLFF. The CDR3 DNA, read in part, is TGTGCCAGCAGCCAAGGACAGGCCAACGAAAGATTATTT.

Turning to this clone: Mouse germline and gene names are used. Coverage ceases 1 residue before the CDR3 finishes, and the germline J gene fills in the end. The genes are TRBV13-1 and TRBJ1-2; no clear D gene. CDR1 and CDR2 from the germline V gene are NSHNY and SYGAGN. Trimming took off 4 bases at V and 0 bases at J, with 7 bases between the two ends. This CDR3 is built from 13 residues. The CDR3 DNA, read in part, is TGTGCCAGCAGTCCCACAGCAAACTCCGACTACACC. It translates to CASSPTANSDYT. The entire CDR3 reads CASSPTANSDYTF.